Reported below is one TCR beta chain. The CDR3 extends over 15 amino acids. Germline CDR1 reads LGHDT; CDR2 reads YNNKEL (reference sequence). With 1 base clipped from V and 6 bases from J, the junction kept 3 bases outside the gene matches. This entry is derived from a study of blood T cell repertoires in COVID-19. Overall study context: Acute-phase and convalescent COVID-19 samples originated in the United States, Italy and Spain. In each case, the material was cDNA or gDNA derived from T cells, B-cell-depleted T cells, or PBMCs.

Produced via immunoSEQ multiplex PCR; TCRdb's table is partial and in-frame only. The sample consists of roughly 200,000 clones, around 90% of them appearing once. The sequence came from a man aged 40-49 years with acute or convalescent COVID-19. What was sequenced was peripheral blood. V gene TRBV3-1 (or the pseudogene TRBV3-2) combines with J gene TRBJ2-1; TRBD1 aligns across 10 bases. This CDR3 reads CASSQVGDRGNEQFF. In DNA, the CDR3 is TGTGCCAGCAGCCAAGTTGGGGACAGGGGCAATGAGCAGTTCTTC.